Shown below are 14 T cell receptor beta chains from a single sample sequenced in a study of T cell responses to AZD1222 COVID-19 vaccine. Profiling relied on immunoSEQ multiplex PCR, and the TCRdb table lists in-frame clones only, not all of them. The sample yields approximately 120,000 clones, approximately 90% seen once. The starting material was peripheral blood, obtained on day 0 of AZD1222 vaccination. Receptors were obtained from an adult in good health.

The chain employs TRBV18 and TRBJ1-5; unclear D gene. CDR3 size: 13 residues. V was clipped by 6 bases and J by 3 bases, with 9 bases between them. Germline CDR1 KGHSH, CDR2 LQKENI. CDR3 in DNA: TGTGCCAGCTCCCAAGGAACCAATCAGCCCCAGCATTTT. Protein: CASSQGTNQPQHF.

The J gene is TRBJ1-6, the V gene TRBV12-3 or TRBV12-4; D not certain. The CDR3 covers 13 residues. The V gene lost 2 bases and the J gene lost 7 bases, with 6 bases spanning the gap. In DNA, the CDR3 is TGTGCCAGCAGTTTATTTCAGAATTCACCCCTCCACTTT. It specifies CASSLFQNSPLHF.

J is TRBJ2-4 and V is TRBV5-6; no clear D gene. This CDR3 spans 16 amino acids. CDR1 is SGHDT and CDR2 is YYEEEE in the germline V gene. The V gene lost 0 bases and the J gene lost 0 bases, with 10 bases spanning the gap. CDR3 amino acids: CASSLARAEAKNIQYF. The CDR3 DNA is TGTGCCAGCAGCTTGGCTAGGGCCGAAGCCAAAAACATTCAGTACTTC.

A word on this clone: An end of the junction does not agree with germline; a read error may underlie this. This sequence joins TRBV11-2 and TRBJ1-2; D possibly corresponds to TRBD1 (5 bases). The germline CDR1 and CDR2 sequences are SGHAT and FQNNGV. The CDR3 is made up of 12 amino acids. The CDR3 spells CASSPTGRLPYF. CDR3 DNA sequence: TGTGCCAGCAGCCCAACGGGACGACTGCCGTACTTC.

The chain couples TRBV6-2 or TRBV6-3 to TRBJ2-7; D ambiguous. Between the trimmed V and J ends, which lost 5 bases and 5 bases, there was a span of 7 bases. The CDR3 has 11 residues. Germline CDR1 MNHEY, CDR2 SVGEGT. CDR3 in amino acids: CASSPLNEQYF. In DNA form, the CDR3 reads TGTGCCAGCAGTCCCCTGAACGAGCAGTACTTC.

The V and J genes are TRBV2 and TRBJ2-7; TRBD1 aligns across 7 bases. This CDR3 region has 13 residues. Germline V gene lookup returns CDR1 SNHLY and CDR2 FYNNEI. The V and J ends lost 4 bases and 3 bases, in that order; junction bases with no gene match: 3. The CDR3 DNA reads as TGTGCCAGCAGTGTGACAGGGATCTACGAGCAGTACGTC. Translating gives CASSVTGIYEQYV.

The CDR3 coding sequence is TGCAGCGTTGGAGGGGGGGCCTATCCCAGCTACACCTTC. Translation gives CSVGGGAYPSYTF. The chain employs TRBV29-1 and TRBJ1-2, with a possible D match to TRBD1 (6 bases). The CDR3 totals 13 residues. The germline CDR1 and CDR2 sequences are SQVTM and ANQGSEA. Trimming removed 4 bases at V and 9 bases at J, with 18 bases between.

The CDR3 nucleotides are TGTGCCAGCAGTGATCGGGGCAATTCACCCCTCCACTTT. It is translated as CASSDRGNSPLHF. This chain uses TRBV6-1 with TRBJ1-6, with D possibly matching TRBD1 (5 bases). Trimming removed 3 bases at V and 7 bases at J, with 7 bases between. CDR3 length: 13 residues. CDR1 and CDR2 (germline): MNHNS, SASEGT.

V is TRBV18 and J is TRBJ2-6; D is possibly TRBD1 (6 bases). Trimming took 5 bases from V and 4 from J, leaving 15 bases between them. The germline V gene encodes CDR1 KGHSH and CDR2 LQKENI. The CDR3 has 16 residues. CDR3 in DNA: TGTGCCAGCTCAAAGGACAGACCCCCCGGGGCCAACGTCCTGACTTTC. Translating it yields CASSKDRPPGANVLTF.

The chain is built from TRBV18 and TRBJ2-5; unclear D gene. This CDR3 comprises 12 residues. Germline V gives CDR1 KGHSH, CDR2 LQKENI. Trimming took 2 bases from V and 5 from J, leaving 6 bases between them. The CDR3 sequence is CASSPDDETQYF. For the CDR3, the DNA is TGTGCCAGCTCACCAGACGATGAGACCCAGTACTTC. Full variable domain (missing parts from reference TRBV18 and TRBJ2-5): NAGVMQNPRHLVRRRGQEARLRCSPMKGHSHVYWYRQLPEEGLKFMVYLQKENIIDESGMPKERFSAEFPKEGPSILRIQQVVRGDSAAYFCASSPDDETQYFGPGTRLLVL.

The chain joins TRBV5-1 to TRBJ1-3; a possible D gene is TRBD1 (6 bases). Germline CDR1 and CDR2: SGHRS and YFSETQ. V was clipped by 7 bases and J by 4 bases, with 12 bases between them. CDR3 length: 13 residues. CDR3 protein: CASSGGLGNTIYF. In DNA form, the CDR3 reads TGCGCCAGCTCGGGGGGGCTGGGAAACACCATATATTTT. The entire variable domain, with the rest obtained from reference TRBV5-1 and TRBJ1-3, is as follows: KAGVTQTPRYLIKTRGQQVTLSCSPISGHRSVSWYQQTPGQGLQFLFEYFSETQRNKGNFPGRFSGRQFSNSRSEMNVSTLELGDSALYLCASSGGLGNTIYFGEGSWLTVV.

The chain links TRBV11-3 to TRBJ2-1, with 7 bases identical to TRBD2. This CDR3 has 15 amino acids. The germline gives CDR1 SGHNT, CDR2 YENEEA. Trimming removed 5 bases from V and 3 bases from J; junction bases left unmatched: 7. In nucleotides, the CDR3 is TGTGCCAGCAGCCTCGGGCTAGCGGTCTACAATGAGCAGTTCTTC. Amino acid sequence: CASSLGLAVYNEQFF.

V and J are TRBV12-3 or TRBV12-4 and TRBJ1-3; D gene ambiguous. Trimming took off 5 bases at V and 2 bases at J, with 7 bases between the two ends. The CDR3 is made up of 13 amino acids. The CDR3 DNA reads as TGTGCCAGCAGTCCCCGGACTGGAAACACCATATATTTT. Its protein product is CASSPRTGNTIYF.

The chain links TRBV6-5 to TRBJ1-4, with TRBD1 matching 7 bases. This CDR3 has 14 amino acids. V trimming: 2 bases; J trimming: 5 bases; junction bases outside the gene matches: 2. From germline, CDR1 is MNHEY and CDR2 SVGAGI. This CDR3 is CASSYRGPNEKLFF. CDR3 in DNA: TGTGCCAGCAGTTACAGGGGGCCAAATGAAAAACTGTTTTTT.